The clone carrying this T cell receptor beta chain has ten or more counts. TCRbeta library preparation incorporated unique molecular identifiers. MiXCR was run by TCRdb on the PCR reads, yielding one entry per CDR3 protein. The sample lists approximately 200,000 distinct CDR3 sequences, roughly 15% occurring once. This entry is derived from a study of T-cell reconstitution after alpha-beta-depleted transplantation in children. In germline, CDR1 is SGDLS, CDR2 YYNGEE. CDR3 length equals 15 residues. J gave up 4 bases and V 4 bases, and 5 bases lay outside the gene matches. This sequence was found in a human donor who donated a stem cell graft to a child with acute lymphoblastic leukemia. The sample here was PBMCs from the stem cell graft donor, taken from the stem cell graft. The chain is built from TRBV9 and TRBJ2-3, with 11 bases aligning to TRBD2. CDR3 loop: CASSSGLAGPDTQYF. DNA of the CDR3: TGTGCCAGCAGCAGTGGACTAGCGGGCCCAGATACGCAGTATTTT.